The 24 T cell receptor beta chains in this list originate from one sample, sequenced in a study of shared clonotypes between healthy human individuals. Method: immunoSEQ multiplex PCR; TCRdb's copy keeps in-frame clones and lacks some. The sample carries over a million clones, around 95% recorded once. Sequenced material: naive CD4+ T cells sorted from blood. Subset of the sample: CD45RA+ positively selected. The receptors stem from a man aged 25 to 40 in good health.

The V gene is TRBV7-9, the J gene TRBJ2-1; 9 bases line up with TRBD2. The germline gives CDR1 SEHNR, CDR2 FQNEAQ (reference sequence). After removal of 2 bases from V and 8 bases from J, the junction contained 4 bases not matched to a gene. The CDR3 spans 14 residues. The CDR3 nucleotides read TGTGCCAGCAGCTTACGCGGGAGGGTAGATGAGCAGTTCTTC. This translates into CASSLRGRVDEQFF.

This chain uses TRBV6-5 with TRBJ1-5; D is unclear. Deletions cut 5 bases from V and 0 bases from J, with 11 bases between. The germline CDR1 and CDR2 sequences are MNHEY and SVGAGI. The CDR3 totals 15 residues. The CDR3 sequence: CASSRSVGSNQPQHF. CDR3 bases: TGTGCCAGCAGTCGGAGCGTGGGTAGCAATCAGCCCCAGCATTTT.

The chain has TRBV29-1 and TRBJ2-3, with TRBD2 matching 10 bases. V shed 7 bases and J 5 bases; nucleotides not matched to a gene: 9. Germline CDR1 is SQVTM and CDR2 is ANQGSEA. This CDR3 spans 14 amino acids. This CDR3 reads CSGRAGGPLDTQYF. The CDR3 nucleotides read TGCAGCGGCCGAGCGGGAGGGCCTTTAGATACGCAGTATTTT.

The V gene is TRBV28, the J gene TRBJ2-7; 7 bases match TRBD2. Germline V lookup: CDR1 MDHEN, CDR2 SYDVKM. The CDR3 length is 16 residues. The J segment lost 2 bases and the V segment lost 3 bases, leaving 10 bases of the junction unmatched. The CDR3 bases are TGTGCCAGCAGTTTTCCCTCTAGCGGCAGAGCCTACGAGCAGTACTTC. Its translation: CASSFPSSGRAYEQYF.

The chain uses TRBV5-1 and TRBJ2-7; D is unclear. The germline V gene encodes CDR1 SGHRS and CDR2 YFSETQ. The CDR3 extends over 14 amino acids. Trimming cost V 0 bases and J 3 bases, with 10 bases left between them. CDR3 DNA sequence: TGCGCCAGCAGCTTGGGACGTTCGCTCTACGAGCAGTACTTC. Translation: CASSLGRSLYEQYF.

This clone was recorded only once. Compared with germline, one end of the junction differs, possibly owing to a read error. The J gene is TRBJ2-7, the V gene TRBV27; 7 bases are a match to TRBD1. Germline CDR1 MNHEY, CDR2 SMNVEV (reference sequence). This CDR3 has 13 amino acids. CDR3 in amino acids: CASSDGQEQNLGF. DNA of the CDR3: TGTGCCAGCAGCGATGGACAGGAGCAAAACCTGGGCTTC.

The rearrangement links TRBV7-9 to TRBJ1-1; D gene unclear. The CDR3 loop spans 16 amino acids. Germline values: CDR1 SEHNR, CDR2 FQNEAQ (reference sequence). V was cut by 0 bases and J by 13 bases, with 24 bases left in between. For the CDR3, the DNA is TGTGCCAGCAGCTTAGCGCACGAAGGGAGGCCGGGTTTTGATTTCTTT. This translates into CASSLAHEGRPGFDFF.

The J gene is TRBJ2-3, the V gene TRBV6-1; D is uncertain. This CDR3 is built from 13 residues. The ends were cut back, 8 bases at V and 3 bases at J, with 12 bases in the middle. Germline V gene sequence: CDR1 MNHNS, CDR2 SASEGT. The CDR3 reads CASSTIGTDTQYF. The DNA for the CDR3 is TGTGCCAGCTCGACAATAGGGACAGATACGCAGTATTTT.

The chain is built from TRBV4-1 and TRBJ2-1; no definite D call. The germline gives CDR1 MGHRA, CDR2 YSYEKL. The CDR3 is 14 amino acids. Trimming left V 0 bases short and J 5 bases short, with 8 bases between. As DNA, the CDR3 is TGCGCCAGCAGCCAAGACCTCTTGAACAATGAGCAGTTCTTC. It specifies CASSQDLLNNEQFF.

The gene calls are TRBV7-2 and TRBJ2-2, with 12 bases matching TRBD2. Germline lookup yields CDR1 SGHTA and CDR2 FQGNSA. Trimming at V came to 1 base and at J to 6 bases, leaving 12 bases not matched to a gene. The CDR3 contains 19 residues. DNA of the CDR3: TGTGCCAGCAGCTTAGTAGGACTAGCGGGATCAGGAGTGGCCGGGGAGCTGTTTTTT. This gives the protein CASSLVGLAGSGVAGELFF.

V gene TRBV18 combines with J gene TRBJ2-2; D unclear. The CDR3 has 11 amino acids. V gave up 4 bases and J gave up 10 bases, with 7 bases separating them. Per the germline V gene, CDR1 is KGHSH and CDR2 is LQKENI. Here the CDR3 reads CASSQVEELFF. The CDR3, as DNA: TGTGCCAGCTCACAGGTCGAGGAGCTGTTTTTT.

In this sample, this clone turned up once. The CDR3 DNA follows: TGTGCCAGCAGCGGACTCTCCTACGAGCAGTACTTC. Residues: CASSGLSYEQYF. The chain has TRBV5-6 and TRBJ2-7, with D perhaps matching TRBD2 (5 bases). The CDR3 contains 12 residues. Deletions cut 4 bases from V and 0 bases from J, with 5 bases between. The germline gives CDR1 SGHDT, CDR2 YYEEEE.

The chain couples TRBV23-1 to TRBJ2-2, with a possible D match to TRBD1 (6 bases). TRBV23-1 is sorted into the ORF group, with uncertain function. Trimming took 3 bases from V and 1 from J, leaving 12 bases between them. This CDR3 contains 16 residues. This chain's CDR3 is CASSQCTGQNTGELFF. CDR3 in DNA: TGCGCCAGCAGTCAGTGTACGGGACAGAACACCGGGGAGCTGTTTTTT.

The chain joins TRBV7-6 to TRBJ2-1; TRBD2 matches 8 bases. This CDR3 has 15 amino acids. With 2 bases clipped from V and 9 bases from J, the junction kept 9 bases outside the gene matches. Germline-derived CDR1 and CDR2 are SGHVS and FNYEAQ. The chain's CDR3 is CASSLLTGGPGEQFF. CDR3 sequence (DNA): TGTGCCAGCAGCTTACTAACGGGAGGGCCTGGTGAGCAGTTCTTC.

This clone is a singleton in its sample. The identical CDR3 is also encoded by other nucleotide sequences in the sample. The chain joins TRBV9 to TRBJ2-1; 11 nucleotides match TRBD2. CDR1 is SGDLS and CDR2 is YYNGEE in the germline V gene. The CDR3 loop spans 15 amino acids. After removal of 5 bases from V and 4 bases from J, the junction contained 5 bases not matched to a gene. Here the CDR3 DNA reads TGTGCCAGCAGTGCGGGACTAGCGGAATACAATGAGCAGTTCTTC. This sequence encodes CASSAGLAEYNEQFF.

The chain is built from TRBV18 and TRBJ2-3; D might be TRBD2 (6 bases). Trimming took off 2 bases at V and 2 bases at J, with 11 bases between the two ends. Germline lookup yields CDR1 KGHSH and CDR2 LQKENI. CDR3 size: 15 residues. CDR3 amino acids: CASSPTRGTTDTQYF. CDR3 DNA: TGTGCCAGCTCACCAACCCGGGGGACCACAGATACGCAGTATTTT.

This sequence joins TRBV10-3 and TRBJ2-3; D remains unclear. From germline, CDR1 is ENHRY and CDR2 SYGVKD. V was trimmed by 6 bases and J by 0 bases, leaving 13 bases between them. This CDR3 comprises 15 residues. CDR3 sequence reads: CAISRTGSSTDTQYF. CDR3 bases: TGTGCCATCAGCAGGACGGGTTCTAGCACAGATACGCAGTATTTT.

This clone came up once. A junction boundary mismatches the germline segment, possibly from a read error. The CDR3 nucleotides read TGTGCCAGCAGCTTACTTTCGTCAGGCAGTCTTCTCTTC. It encodes CASSLLSSGSLLF. The chain recombines TRBV7-2 with TRBJ1-2; unclear D gene. The CDR3 has 13 amino acids. Germline V CDR1 and CDR2: SGHTA, FQGNSA.

The V and J genes are TRBV5-8 and TRBJ2-7, with 13 bases fitting TRBD2. The CDR3 is 15 residues long. The germline V gene encodes CDR1 SGHTS and CDR2 YDEGEE. V lost 5 bases, J lost 2 bases, and 4 bases stayed unmatched. The CDR3 bases are TGTGCCAGCAGTCGGACTAGCGGGAGCACCTACGAGCAGTACTTC. Translating it yields CASSRTSGSTYEQYF.

This chain uses TRBV5-5 with TRBJ2-2; weak D call: TRBD2 (5 bases). This CDR3 has 14 residues. The V end was cut by 3 bases, the J end by 3 bases, with 9 bases between. CDR1 is SGHKS, CDR2 YYEKEE, per germline (reference sequence). CDR3 bases: TGTGCCAGCAGCTCGCGGACTGACACCGGGGAGCTGTTTTTT. It specifies CASSSRTDTGELFF.

The chain combines TRBV7-9 with TRBJ1-2; 7 bases map to TRBD1. This CDR3 has 14 residues. Germline CDR1 SEHNR, CDR2 FQNEAQ (reference sequence). The V segment lost 4 bases and the J segment 3 bases; nucleotides outside the gene matches: 5. For the CDR3, the DNA is TGTGCCAGCAGCTACAGGGGAGACGACTATGGCTACACCTTC. This gives the protein CASSYRGDDYGYTF.

The V call is TRBV4-2, the J call TRBJ2-7; D tentatively reads TRBD1 or TRBD2 (5 bases each). Trimming pared 1 base from V and 1 base from J, leaving 17 bases between. CDR1 and CDR2 (germline): LGHNA, YNFKEQ. The CDR3 has 17 residues. The CDR3 sequence is CASSQGVGTLISYEQYF. The DNA of the CDR3 is TGTGCCAGCAGCCAAGGGGTCGGGACGTTAATTTCCTACGAGCAGTACTTC.

The rearrangement joins TRBV20-1 to TRBJ2-3; D possibly corresponds to TRBD2 (7 bases). Germline V lookup: CDR1 DFQATT, CDR2 SNEGSKA (reference sequence). V lost 6 bases and J lost 5, with 9 bases in between. The CDR3 extends over 11 amino acids. This CDR3 reads CSAGGGDTQYF. The CDR3 bases are TGCAGTGCGGGAGGGGGAGATACGCAGTATTTT.

The chain has TRBV5-4 and TRBJ1-2; 7 positions agree with TRBD1. Germline V CDR1 and CDR2: SGHNT, YYREEE (reference sequence). The trim removed 0 bases at V and 9 bases at J, leaving 5 bases unmatched. The CDR3 runs to 13 residues. CDR3 coding DNA: TGTGCCAGCAGCTTGGCGCACAGGGGTCGCTACACCTTC. Its protein product is CASSLAHRGRYTF.